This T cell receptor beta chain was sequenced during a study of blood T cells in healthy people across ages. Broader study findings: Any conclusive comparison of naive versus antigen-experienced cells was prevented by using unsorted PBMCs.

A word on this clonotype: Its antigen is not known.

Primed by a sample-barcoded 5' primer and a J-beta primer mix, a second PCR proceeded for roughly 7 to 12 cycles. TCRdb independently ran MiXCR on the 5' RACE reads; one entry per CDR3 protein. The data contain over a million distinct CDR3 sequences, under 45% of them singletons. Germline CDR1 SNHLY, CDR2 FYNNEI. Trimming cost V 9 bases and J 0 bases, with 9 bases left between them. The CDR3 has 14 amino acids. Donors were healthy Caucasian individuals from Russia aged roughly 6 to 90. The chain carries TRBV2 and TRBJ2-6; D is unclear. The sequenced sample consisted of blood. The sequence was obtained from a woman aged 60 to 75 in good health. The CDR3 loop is CARQTFSGANVLTF. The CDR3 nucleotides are TGTGCCAGACAGACCTTCTCTGGGGCCAACGTCCTGACTTTC.